Below, 27 T cell receptor beta chains from the same sample are listed, as sequenced in a study of T cell repertoires in cytomegalovirus infection. The antigens for these receptors are not known. MiXCR, run by TCRdb on the reads, gives a single entry per CDR3 protein. The profile covers about 830,000 distinct CDR3 sequences, with roughly 33% appearing a single time and 9.5% to 15% taken by the ten largest. The specimen was cultured CD8+ T cells from PBMCs, collected from culture after CMV antigen stimulation. These TCRs come from a human donor in good health (CMV status not recorded). Some clones in this sample may be carry-over from other donors' samples.

The chain couples TRBV6-2 or TRBV6-3 to TRBJ2-3, with 10 bases identical to TRBD2. Germline V gives CDR1 MNHEY, CDR2 SVGEGT. Trimming took 6 bases from V and 1 from J; bases not matched to a gene: 7. The CDR3 spans 16 residues. The CDR3 is CASSQTGTSGTDTQYF. CDR3 DNA: TGTGCCAGCAGCCAGACCGGGACTAGCGGCACAGATACGCAGTATTTT.

This clonotype was counted ten times or more. V gene TRBV7-9 combines with J gene TRBJ2-2; D perhaps matches TRBD1 (5 bases). Looked up from germline, CDR1 is SEHNR and CDR2 is FQNEAQ (reference sequence). The CDR3 totals 14 residues. V was trimmed by 3 bases and J by 5 bases, leaving 10 bases between them. The DNA of the CDR3 is TGTGCCAGCAGCTTCAGACAGATAACCGGGGAGCTGTTTTTT. It specifies CASSFRQITGELFF.

This clonotype was picked up a small number of times. V usage is TRBV27 and J usage is TRBJ2-3, with TRBD1 matching 8 bases. V trimming: 3 bases; J trimming: 4 bases; junction bases outside the gene matches: 3. CDR1 and CDR2 (germline): MNHEY, SMNVEV (reference sequence). The CDR3 extends over 14 amino acids. CDR3 DNA: TGTGCCAGCAGTTTGTCGACAGGGGCAGATACGCAGTATTTT. Protein sequence: CASSLSTGADTQYF.

This clonotype has a handful of counts. This rearrangement joins TRBV7-9 to TRBJ2-4; D perhaps matches TRBD2 (6 bases). The germline CDR1 and CDR2 sequences are SEHNR and FQNEAQ (reference sequence). Trimming took 5 bases from V and 1 from J, leaving 15 bases between them. There are 16 residues in the CDR3. The CDR3 spells CASSPAGGVAKNIQYF. CDR3 bases: TGTGCCAGCAGCCCCGCGGGCGGGGTGGCCAAAAACATTCAGTACTTC. The full variable domain, in which reference TRBV7-9 and TRBJ2-4 provide the parts outside the CDR3, is DTGVSQNPRHKITKRGQNVTFRCDPISEHNRLYWYRQTLGQGPEFLTYFQNEAQLEKSRLLSDRFSAERPKGSFSTLEIQRTEQGDSAMYLCASSPAGGVAKNIQYFGAGTRLSVL.

This clonotype came up a few times. This sequence joins TRBV29-1 and TRBJ1-3, with TRBD1 as a possible D gene (6 bases). This CDR3 is 17 amino acids long. Germline V lookup: CDR1 SQVTM, CDR2 ANQGSEA. V gave up 1 base and J gave up 2 bases, with 18 bases separating them. Written as DNA, the CDR3 is TGCAGCGTTGAAGGGGGAAACAGGGATTTCCCTGGAAACACCATATATTTT. Protein sequence: CSVEGGNRDFPGNTIYF.

The CDR3 sequence is CASSPRDYGRTDTQYF. The DNA for the CDR3 is TGTGCCAGCAGCCCTAGGGACTACGGGCGCACAGATACGCAGTATTTT. J is TRBJ2-3 and V is TRBV7-9; the match to TRBD2 covers 7 bases. The CDR3 runs to 16 residues. The germline CDR1 and CDR2 sequences are SEHNR and FQNEAQ (reference sequence). Germline trimming cut 5 bases from V and 1 base from J; bases unmatched to any gene: 9.

This clonotype was found a few times. The chain combines TRBV5-4 with TRBJ2-7; 7 nucleotides line up with TRBD1. The CDR3 contains 15 residues. Germline V CDR1 and CDR2: SGHNT, YYREEE (reference sequence). J lost 4 bases, V lost 3 bases, and 10 bases had no gene match. CDR3 amino acids: CASSSRQGLRYEQYV. The DNA of the CDR3 is TGTGCCAGCAGCTCTCGACAGGGATTAAGGTACGAGCAGTACGTC.

This clonotype was seen only a few times. The chain employs TRBV19 and TRBJ1-2, with TRBD1 matching over 7 bases. Germline V gives CDR1 LNHDA, CDR2 SQIVND (reference sequence). CDR3 length: 17 amino acids. The V and J ends lost 3 bases and 4 bases, in that order; junction bases with no gene match: 14. CDR3 sequence (DNA): TGTGCCAGTAGTATTACCCGAGGCGCAGGGGGAAGCTATGGCTACACCTTC. Translation gives CASSITRGAGGSYGYTF.

The chain recombines TRBV3-1 with TRBJ2-5; TRBD2 matches 9 bases. The CDR3 covers 17 residues. Germline-derived CDR1 and CDR2 are LGHDT and YNNKEL (reference sequence). V gave up 0 bases and J gave up 4 bases; unmatched junction bases: 9. CDR3 in DNA: TGTGCCAGCAGCCAAGAACGATCAGCGGGGGGCCGAGAGACCCAGTACTTC. The encoded protein is CASSQERSAGGRETQYF.

The V and J genes are TRBV6-5 and TRBJ1-6, with D uncertain. The V end was cut by 2 bases, the J end by 5 bases, with 7 bases between. The germline V gene has CDR1 MNHEY and CDR2 SVGAGI. The CDR3 spans 14 residues. The CDR3 DNA is TGTGCCAGCAGTTACGAACTCGATAATTCACCCCTCCACTTT. Amino acid sequence: CASSYELDNSPLHF.

The chain links TRBV20-1 to TRBJ2-7, with 10 bases aligning to TRBD1. V lost 8 bases, J lost 0 bases, and 13 bases stayed unmatched. Per germline, CDR1 DFQATT and CDR2 SNEGSKA (reference sequence). The CDR3 has 16 residues. CDR3 loop: CSPGQGSCLSSYEQYF. The CDR3 DNA follows: TGCAGTCCGGGACAGGGGAGTTGTCTGTCCTCCTACGAGCAGTACTTC.

The rearrangement joins TRBV2 to TRBJ2-2; 8 bases match TRBD2. The CDR3 runs 17 residues. With V trimmed by 3 bases and J by 3 bases, 9 bases remained unmatched. In germline, CDR1 is SNHLY, CDR2 FYNNEI. The CDR3 loop is CASSDMIYGGDTGELFF. CDR3 DNA: TGTGCCAGCAGTGACATGATCTACGGGGGGGACACCGGGGAGCTGTTTTTT.

This chain connects TRBV7-2 to TRBJ2-7; 7 bases line up with TRBD2. CDR1 and CDR2 (germline): SGHTA, FQGNSA. Trimming removed 5 bases from V and 0 bases from J; junction bases left unmatched: 7. This CDR3 spans 15 amino acids. The CDR3 is CASSQSGALSYEQYF. The CDR3, as DNA: TGTGCCAGCAGCCAAAGCGGGGCCCTCTCCTACGAGCAGTACTTC. Using reference TRBV7-2 and TRBJ2-7 for the parts outside the CDR3, the full variable domain is GAGVSQSPSNKVTEKGKDVELRCDPISGHTALYWYRQSLGQGLEFLIYFQGNSAPDKSGLPSDRFSAERTGGSVSTLTIQRTQQEDSAVYLCASSQSGALSYEQYFGPGTRLTVT.

The sample holds a few counts of this clonotype. The V call is TRBV6-5, the J call TRBJ2-1; TRBD1 or TRBD2 may be the D gene (5 bases each). The CDR3 covers 12 residues. CDR1 is MNHEY, CDR2 SVGAGI, per germline. V was clipped by 2 bases and J by 9 bases, with 8 bases between them. The CDR3 nucleotides are TGTGCCAGCAGTTACCGGGGCTTTGAGCAGTTCTTC. Its protein product is CASSYRGFEQFF.

This clonotype is a singleton in its sample. This sequence joins TRBV12-3 or TRBV12-4 and TRBJ1-2; TRBD1 matches 9 bases. V dropped 6 bases and J dropped 5; count of bases not matched to a gene: 7. CDR3 size: 14 residues. CDR3 loop: CASSPAGQGYGYTF. The CDR3 nucleotides are TGTGCCAGCAGCCCCGCGGGACAGGGTTATGGCTACACCTTC.

In this sample, this clonotype turned up many times. This chain links TRBV7-6 with TRBJ1-5; TRBD1 agrees at 8 bases. V gave up 1 base and J gave up 1 base; unmatched junction bases: 3. Germline CDR1 reads SGHVS; CDR2 reads FNYEAQ. The CDR3 has 16 amino acids. The CDR3 DNA is TGTGCCAGCAGCTTAGTACCAGGGGGCAGCAATCAGCCCCAGCATTTT. It is translated as CASSLVPGGSNQPQHF.

There are many counts of this clonotype. This chain links TRBV7-2 with TRBJ1-5; TRBD1 might be the D (5 bases). The V gene lost 1 base and the J gene lost 6 bases, with 7 bases spanning the gap. The CDR3 consists of 13 residues. Per the germline V gene, CDR1 is SGHTA and CDR2 is FQGNSA. The CDR3 spells CASSLVGTQPQHF. The CDR3 DNA is TGTGCCAGCAGCTTAGTGGGGACTCAGCCCCAGCATTTT.

V is TRBV4-1 and J is TRBJ1-3; 7 bases match TRBD1. Germline V gene data show CDR1 as MGHRA and CDR2 as YSYEKL. The junction had 16 bases not matched to a gene; V was cut back by 2 bases and J by 0 bases. The CDR3 consists of 20 residues. CDR3 bases: TGCGCCAGCAGCCAAAAGGAGGACAGGAAGATCAATTCCTCTGGAAACACCATATATTTT. It yields the protein CASSQKEDRKINSSGNTIYF.

This clonotype came up many times. V and J are TRBV7-9 and TRBJ1-2; D not certain. The CDR3 spans 15 residues. Trimming removed 6 bases at V and 3 bases at J, with 17 bases between. The germline gives CDR1 SEHNR, CDR2 FQNEAQ (reference sequence). The CDR3 protein is CASSSTRAGDYGYTF. The CDR3 bases are TGTGCCAGCAGTTCGACGAGAGCCGGGGACTATGGCTACACCTTC.

The genes are TRBV6-5 and TRBJ2-3; 8 nucleotides line up with TRBD2. Germline CDR1 and CDR2: MNHEY and SVGAGI. This CDR3 spans 14 amino acids. Germline trimming cut 3 bases from V and 7 bases from J; bases unmatched to any gene: 6. This CDR3 is CASSYAGGANTQYF. For the CDR3, the DNA is TGTGCCAGCAGTTATGCGGGGGGCGCCAATACGCAGTATTTT.

V and J are TRBV4-2 and TRBJ2-1, with D hard to call. Deletions cut 3 bases from V and 3 bases from J, with 15 bases between. This CDR3 spans 16 amino acids. The germline gives CDR1 LGHNA, CDR2 YNFKEQ. The CDR3: CASSQEAGSLYNEQFF. DNA for the CDR3: TGTGCCAGCAGCCAGGAAGCCGGGTCCCTCTACAATGAGCAGTTCTTC.

This chain uses TRBV6-6 with TRBJ2-2, with D unclear. From germline, CDR1 is MNHNY and CDR2 SVGAGI (reference sequence). The CDR3 sequence is 14 residues long. V was cut by 2 bases and J by 6 bases, with 10 bases left in between. This CDR3 is CASSYARVPGELFF. For the CDR3, the DNA is TGTGCCAGCAGTTACGCGAGAGTTCCCGGGGAGCTGTTTTTT.

V and J are TRBV27 and TRBJ2-7; 10 bases are shared with TRBD1. Germline V gene lookup returns CDR1 MNHEY and CDR2 SMNVEV (reference sequence). The J segment lost 7 bases and the V segment lost 4 bases, leaving 10 bases of the junction unmatched. This CDR3 contains 15 residues. This CDR3 is CASSSYPGTGDEQYF. CDR3 DNA: TGTGCCAGCAGTTCGTACCCCGGGACAGGGGATGAGCAGTACTTC.

As for this clonotype: With a much larger clone just one base away, this may be a read error. V gene TRBV2 combines with J gene TRBJ2-1; TRBD1 agrees at 8 bases. The length of the CDR3 is 14 residues. Germline V gene lookup returns CDR1 SNHLY and CDR2 FYNNEI. DNA for the CDR3: TGTGTCAGCAGAAGACAGGGGTCCTACAATGAGCAGTTCTTC. It translates to CVSRRQGSYNEQFF. Variable domain in full (rest from reference TRBV2 and TRBJ2-1): EPEVTQTPSHQVTQMGQEVILRCVPISNHLYFYWYRQILGQKVEFLVSFYNNEISEKSEIFDDQFSVERPDGSNFTLKIRSTKLEDSAMYFCVSRRQGSYNEQFFGPGTRLTVL.

In regard to this clonotype: Possible read error: a much larger clone is one base away. The conserved final phenylalanine or tryptophan is absent from the CDR3, which likely points to a read error. DNA for the CDR3: TGTGCCAGCAGCTTAGACTCAGGAACGGAGCAGTACTAC. Translating gives CASSLDSGTEQYY. The chain links TRBV7-2 to TRBJ2-7; no reliable D call. The V and J ends lost 1 base and 7 bases respectively, with 11 bases between them. Germline assignment: CDR1 SGHTA and CDR2 FQGNSA. The CDR3 has 13 residues.

This clonotype has a handful of counts. The chain links TRBV20-1 to TRBJ2-3; D is uncertain. V dropped 3 bases and J dropped 0 bases, with 7 bases sitting between them. The CDR3 totals 13 residues. The germline CDR1 and CDR2 sequences are DFQATT and SNEGSKA (reference sequence). In nucleotides, the CDR3 is TGCAGTGCTAGGGGTCCAAGCACAGATACGCAGTATTTT. Amino acids: CSARGPSTDTQYF.

The V gene is TRBV19, the J gene TRBJ1-5; D gene unclear. Germline CDR1 reads LNHDA; CDR2 reads SQIVND (reference sequence). Trimming removed 3 bases at V and 0 bases at J, with 6 bases between. The CDR3 has 14 residues. The CDR3 DNA is TGTGCCAGTAGTATGGCAGCTAGCAATCAGCCCCAGCATTTT. The encoded protein is CASSMAASNQPQHF.